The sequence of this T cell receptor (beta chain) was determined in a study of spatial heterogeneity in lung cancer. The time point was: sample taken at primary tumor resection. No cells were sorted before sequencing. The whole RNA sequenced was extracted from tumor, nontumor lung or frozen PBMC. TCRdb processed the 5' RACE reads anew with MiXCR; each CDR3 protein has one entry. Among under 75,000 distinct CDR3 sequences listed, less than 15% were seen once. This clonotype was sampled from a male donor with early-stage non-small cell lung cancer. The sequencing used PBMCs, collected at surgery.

The CDR3 sequence is CASSLAGGNYGYTF. CDR3 nucleotides: TGTGCCAGCAGTTTGGCTGGGGGCAACTATGGCTACACCTTC. The J gene is TRBJ1-2, the V gene TRBV12-3 or TRBV12-4, with D tentatively TRBD1 (6 bases). The CDR3 contains 14 residues. Deletions cut 3 bases from V and 2 bases from J, with 10 bases between.